A single TCR beta chain is shown here with its context. This entry is derived from a study of T cell clones after liver transplantation. Study-level background: Immunosuppression withdrawal was tried within 2 years after liver transplantation in this trial.

There are 15 residues in the CDR3. The germline V gene has CDR1 SEHNR and CDR2 FQNEAQ (reference sequence). V dropped 3 bases and J dropped 1; count of bases not matched to a gene: 5. Here immunoSEQ multiplex PCR was the method, and the copy in TCRdb shows in-frame clones only, minus some. The sample consists of approximately 12,000 clones, roughly 80% of them appearing once. This rearrangement joins TRBV7-9 to TRBJ1-1, with 7 bases matching TRBD1. Sample: CD8+ T cells from blood, taken at the 22-month timepoint. The TCR originated in a human patient who received a liver transplant. The T cells may come from the graft donor. In DNA form, the CDR3 reads TGTGCCAGCAGCTTTCCGGGACAGAGGAACACTGAAGCTTTCTTT. This sequence encodes CASSFPGQRNTEAFF. Full variable domain (remainder filled in from reference TRBV7-9 and TRBJ1-1): DTGVSQNPRHKITKRGQNVTFRCDPISEHNRLYWYRQTLGQGPEFLTYFQNEAQLEKSRLLSDRFSAERPKGSFSTLEIQRTEQGDSAMYLCASSFPGQRNTEAFFGQGTRLTVV.